Listed below are T cell receptor beta chains from one sample, sequenced in a study of CD8 T cells in ankylosing spondylitis. A single record per CDR3 protein comes from TCRdb applying MiXCR to the 5' RACE reads. Of about 220,000 distinct CDR3 sequences listed, roughly 25% are singletons. Sequencing was performed on blood, either unsorted or a sorted T cell fraction (not recorded which). Every receptor here comes from a male donor with ankylosing spondylitis or in good health (not recorded which). CDR3s include the opening cysteine and the closing phenylalanine or tryptophan. A D gene is named only where the DNA matches it firmly. Clone size is shown for a subset of rows, as once, few, many or a class of expanded clone.

abundance: many
d_gene: NA
j_gene: TRBJ2-7
v_gene: TRBV5-6
CDR3nt: TGTGCCAGCAGCTTGGTTGCAGTCAAAAGCGAGCAGTACTTC
CDR3aa: CASSLVAVKSEQYF

abundance: many
d_gene: TRBD2
j_gene: TRBJ2-2
v_gene: TRBV7-2
CDR3nt: TGTGCCAGCAGCGCACTCTCAAGCGGGAGTACGACCGGGGAGCTGTTTTTT
CDR3aa: CASSALSSGSTTGELFF

abundance: NA
d_gene: TRBD1
j_gene: TRBJ2-7
v_gene: TRBV18
CDR3nt: TGTGCCAGCTCACTCCGGGGACAGGGAGGTTACGAGCAGTACTTC
CDR3aa: CASSLRGQGGYEQYF

abundance: few
d_gene: TRBD2
j_gene: TRBJ2-1
v_gene: TRBV20-1
CDR3nt: TGCAGTGCCCCAAGCGGGAGGAGCTCCTACAATGAGCAGTTCTTC
CDR3aa: CSAPSGRSSYNEQFF

abundance: NA
d_gene: NA
j_gene: TRBJ1-6
v_gene: TRBV20-1
CDR3nt: TGCAGTGCTAGAGCAGGAGATAATTCACCCCTCCACTTT
CDR3aa: CSARAGDNSPLHF

abundance: many
d_gene: TRBD2
j_gene: TRBJ2-7
v_gene: TRBV20-1
CDR3nt: TGCAGTGCTAGTTCTACTAGCGGACCCTACGAGCAGTACTTC
CDR3aa: CSASSTSGPYEQYF

abundance: NA
d_gene: TRBD1
j_gene: TRBJ2-1
v_gene: TRBV19
CDR3nt: TGTGCCAGTAGTGTTGGGACAGGGCGTAGGAATGAGCAGTTCTTC
CDR3aa: CASSVGTGRRNEQFF

abundance: few
d_gene: NA
j_gene: TRBJ1-5
v_gene: TRBV20-1
CDR3nt: TGCAGTGCCGGCAGGGCCGATCAGCCCCAGCATTTT
CDR3aa: CSAGRADQPQHF

abundance: many
d_gene: NA
j_gene: TRBJ2-1
v_gene: TRBV4-1
CDR3nt: TGCGCCAGCAGCCAAGACACCGGGACCCGCTTCAATGAGCAGTTCTTC
CDR3aa: CASSQDTGTRFNEQFF

abundance: NA
d_gene: TRBD1
j_gene: TRBJ2-1
v_gene: TRBV29-1
CDR3nt: TGCAGCGTGGGGGGGACAGGGAGGTTGAATGAGCAGTTCTTC
CDR3aa: CSVGGTGRLNEQFF

abundance: many
d_gene: NA
j_gene: TRBJ1-1
v_gene: TRBV5-1
CDR3nt: TGCGCCAGCAGTCCGGGCATTGGGAACACTGAAGCTTTCTTT
CDR3aa: CASSPGIGNTEAFF

abundance: once
d_gene: TRBD1
j_gene: TRBJ1-1
v_gene: TRBV10-3
CDR3nt: TGTGCCATACAGGGGGCGATGAACACTGAAGCTTTCTTT
CDR3aa: CAIQGAMNTEAFF

abundance: NA
d_gene: NA
j_gene: TRBJ1-1
v_gene: TRBV29-1
CDR3nt: TGCAGCGCTAGGTCGGACGTTCTCACTGAAGCTTTCTTT
CDR3aa: CSARSDVLTEAFF

abundance: NA
d_gene: TRBD2
j_gene: TRBJ2-1
v_gene: TRBV29-1
CDR3nt: TGCAGCGTTGTGGTAGCGGGAGGGCCCAATGAGCAGTTCTTC
CDR3aa: CSVVVAGGPNEQFF

abundance: NA
d_gene: TRBD1
j_gene: TRBJ2-1
v_gene: TRBV4-1
CDR3nt: TGCGCCAGCAGCCAGTACGGGACAGGGAACAATGAGCAGTTCTTC
CDR3aa: CASSQYGTGNNEQFF

abundance: many
d_gene: TRBD1
j_gene: TRBJ2-5
v_gene: TRBV4-1
CDR3nt: TGCGCCAGCAGCCCGGCCGGACAGGGGGAGACCCAGTACTTC
CDR3aa: CASSPAGQGETQYF

abundance: many
d_gene: NA
j_gene: TRBJ2-1
v_gene: TRBV7-3
CDR3nt: TGTGCCAGCAGCTTAAATGGGGGCGGTGCCAATGAGCAGTTCTTC
CDR3aa: CASSLNGGGANEQFF

abundance: NA
d_gene: TRBD1
j_gene: TRBJ1-5
v_gene: TRBV20-1
CDR3nt: TGCAGTGCTATCGAGGGGGCCAAGCCCCAGCATTTT
CDR3aa: CSAIEGAKPQHF

abundance: NA
d_gene: NA
j_gene: TRBJ2-5
v_gene: TRBV20-1
CDR3nt: TGCAGTGCTAGCGACAGTTCCCAAGAGACCCAGTACTTC
CDR3aa: CSASDSSQETQYF

abundance: few
d_gene: TRBD1
j_gene: TRBJ1-1
v_gene: TRBV20-1
CDR3nt: TGCAGTGGGCTACAGGGGGGGGGGAACACTGAAGCTTTCTTT
CDR3aa: CSGLQGGGNTEAFF

abundance: NA
d_gene: NA
j_gene: TRBJ2-3
v_gene: TRBV6-5
CDR3nt: TGTGCCAGCAGTAGGGGCGAAGATACGCAGTATTTT
CDR3aa: CASSRGEDTQYF

abundance: NA
d_gene: NA
j_gene: TRBJ1-2
v_gene: TRBV20-1
CDR3nt: TGCAGTGCTAGAGATGGTGCAGGGCCGTATGGCTACACCTTC
CDR3aa: CSARDGAGPYGYTF

abundance: NA
d_gene: TRBD2
j_gene: TRBJ2-1
v_gene: TRBV20-1
CDR3nt: TGCAGTGCTAGGGGACTACTTTACAATGAGCAGTTCTTC
CDR3aa: CSARGLLYNEQFF

abundance: NA
d_gene: TRBD2
j_gene: TRBJ2-7
v_gene: TRBV29-1
CDR3nt: TGCAGCGTTGAGGGAGTCCGGACTAGCGGGAGATCGGGGTACGAGCAGTACTTC
CDR3aa: CSVEGVRTSGRSGYEQYF

abundance: NA
d_gene: TRBD2
j_gene: TRBJ2-3
v_gene: TRBV20-1
CDR3nt: TGCAGTGCTAGGATCCCGGGACTAGCGGCTAGCACAGATACGCAGTATTTT
CDR3aa: CSARIPGLAASTDTQYF

abundance: NA
d_gene: TRBD1
j_gene: TRBJ2-2
v_gene: TRBV9
CDR3nt: TGTGCCAGCAGCTCGCGGACAGGGGGAATCGGGGAGCTGTTTTTT
CDR3aa: CASSSRTGGIGELFF

abundance: NA
d_gene: NA
j_gene: TRBJ2-5
v_gene: TRBV11-2
CDR3nt: TGTGCCAGCAGCCCCCTCTCGGTGAGGCCTCAAGAGACCCAGTACTTC
CDR3aa: CASSPLSVRPQETQYF

abundance: NA
d_gene: NA
j_gene: TRBJ2-2
v_gene: TRBV6-5
CDR3nt: TGTGCCAGCCGCAGGGCGACCGGGGAGCTGTTTTTT
CDR3aa: CASRRATGELFF

abundance: once
d_gene: NA
j_gene: TRBJ2-1
v_gene: TRBV10-1
CDR3nt: TGCGCCAGCACGGGTAGCGACAATGAGCAGTTCTTC
CDR3aa: CASTGSDNEQFF

abundance: many
d_gene: NA
j_gene: TRBJ2-7
v_gene: TRBV18
CDR3nt: TGTGCCAGCTCACCACCTCGCGGGTCCCCTCGCTACGAGCAGTACTTC
CDR3aa: CASSPPRGSPRYEQYF

abundance: many
d_gene: TRBD2
j_gene: TRBJ2-7
v_gene: TRBV20-1
CDR3nt: TGCAGTGCTAGCCCCCTTAGCGGGCTAACCAACTACGAGCAGTACTTC
CDR3aa: CSASPLSGLTNYEQYF

abundance: NA
d_gene: NA
j_gene: TRBJ1-1
v_gene: TRBV29-1
CDR3nt: TGCAGCGTTGACGCCGGCGACAGAGGCCTGCACACTGAAGCTTTCTTT
CDR3aa: CSVDAGDRGLHTEAFF

abundance: few
d_gene: NA
j_gene: TRBJ2-6
v_gene: TRBV29-1
CDR3nt: TGCAGCGTGAGTGAGCCATCTGGGGCCAACGTCCTGACTTTC
CDR3aa: CSVSEPSGANVLTF

abundance: NA
d_gene: NA
j_gene: TRBJ1-4
v_gene: TRBV7-9
CDR3nt: TGTGCCAGCAGCTTTCGGACAGATCATAATGAAAAACTGTTTTTT
CDR3aa: CASSFRTDHNEKLFF

abundance: NA
d_gene: TRBD2
j_gene: TRBJ2-1
v_gene: TRBV6-1
CDR3nt: TGTGCCAGCAGTCGAAGCGGGAGGATCCTTAACAATGAGCAGTTCTTC
CDR3aa: CASSRSGRILNNEQFF

abundance: NA
d_gene: NA
j_gene: TRBJ2-3
v_gene: TRBV7-9
CDR3nt: TGTGCCAGCAGCCCATTTAGGGTTTCCGGGGATACGCAGTATTTT
CDR3aa: CASSPFRVSGDTQYF

abundance: many
d_gene: TRBD2
j_gene: TRBJ2-6
v_gene: TRBV6-5
CDR3nt: TGTGCCAGCAGTTACTCGGCTAGCGGGGGGGGGTTGGCCAACGTCCTGACTTTC
CDR3aa: CASSYSASGGGLANVLTF

abundance: many
d_gene: TRBD1
j_gene: TRBJ1-5
v_gene: TRBV9
CDR3nt: TGTGCCAGCAGCGCAGGGACAGGGGGCCACAATCAGCCCCAGCATTTT
CDR3aa: CASSAGTGGHNQPQHF

abundance: many
d_gene: TRBD2
j_gene: TRBJ2-7
v_gene: TRBV4-1
CDR3nt: TGCGCCAGCAGCCAACAGATTAGCGGGGCCTCCTACGAGCAGTACTTC
CDR3aa: CASSQQISGASYEQYF

abundance: few
d_gene: NA
j_gene: TRBJ1-2
v_gene: TRBV5-6
CDR3nt: TGTGCCAGCAGCTTTGGCACCCGGACGGACTATGGCTACACCTTC
CDR3aa: CASSFGTRTDYGYTF

abundance: NA
d_gene: NA
j_gene: TRBJ2-3
v_gene: TRBV29-1
CDR3nt: TGCAGCGTTGATCGGGAAAAAGATACGCAGTATTTT
CDR3aa: CSVDREKDTQYF

abundance: NA
d_gene: NA
j_gene: TRBJ2-7
v_gene: TRBV12-3/TRBV12-4
CDR3nt: TGTGCCAGCAGTCCCTGGGGGAGCAGCTACGAGCAGTACTTC
CDR3aa: CASSPWGSSYEQYF

abundance: many
d_gene: NA
j_gene: TRBJ2-1
v_gene: TRBV5-5
CDR3nt: TGTGCCAGCAGCCCGAGTCACGGGAGTGGAAACAATGAGCAGTTCTTC
CDR3aa: CASSPSHGSGNNEQFF

abundance: few
d_gene: TRBD1
j_gene: TRBJ1-1
v_gene: TRBV7-9
CDR3nt: TGTGCCAGCAGCTTGGGACAGGGGATTTCCGGTGAAGCTTTCTTT
CDR3aa: CASSLGQGISGEAFF

abundance: once
d_gene: NA
j_gene: TRBJ2-5
v_gene: TRBV20-1
CDR3nt: TGCAGTACAAGCGGTCTAAAGGAGACCCAGTACTTC
CDR3aa: CSTSGLKETQYF

abundance: NA
d_gene: NA
j_gene: TRBJ2-3
v_gene: TRBV10-3
CDR3nt: TGTGCCATCAGTGACGCGGGGGACAGAGATACGCAGTATTTT
CDR3aa: CAISDAGDRDTQYF

abundance: many
d_gene: TRBD2
j_gene: TRBJ2-1
v_gene: TRBV20-1
CDR3nt: TGCAGTGCCCAAGGACTAGCGGGAGCAATTGAGCAGTTCTTC
CDR3aa: CSAQGLAGAIEQFF

abundance: many
d_gene: NA
j_gene: TRBJ1-5
v_gene: TRBV12-3/TRBV12-4
CDR3nt: TGTGCCAGCAGAAAAGGGGGGGATCAGCCCCAGCATTTT
CDR3aa: CASRKGGDQPQHF

abundance: many
d_gene: NA
j_gene: TRBJ2-7
v_gene: TRBV3-1
CDR3nt: TGTGCCAGCAGCCAAAAAGGAGGGAACGAGCAGTACTTC
CDR3aa: CASSQKGGNEQYF

abundance: many
d_gene: TRBD1
j_gene: TRBJ1-1
v_gene: TRBV7-3
CDR3nt: TGTGCCAGCAGCCCCACGGGACAGATGAACACTGAAGCTTTCTTT
CDR3aa: CASSPTGQMNTEAFF

abundance: many
d_gene: TRBD1
j_gene: TRBJ2-2
v_gene: TRBV7-2
CDR3nt: TGTGCCAGCAGCACAGACAGGGGAACCGGGGAGCTGTTTTTT
CDR3aa: CASSTDRGTGELFF

abundance: NA
d_gene: NA
j_gene: TRBJ2-1
v_gene: TRBV29-1
CDR3nt: TGCAGCGTTGCGAACTATCCCAATGAGCAGTTCTTC
CDR3aa: CSVANYPNEQFF

abundance: NA
d_gene: TRBD2
j_gene: TRBJ2-1
v_gene: TRBV20-1
CDR3nt: TGCAGTGCTAGAACCCTTAGCGGGAGCTCCTACAATGAGCAGTTCTTC
CDR3aa: CSARTLSGSSYNEQFF

abundance: many
d_gene: NA
j_gene: TRBJ1-2
v_gene: TRBV6-5
CDR3nt: TGTGCCAGCAGTTACCATGCTATGGGGGCGGACTACACCTTC
CDR3aa: CASSYHAMGADYTF

abundance: NA
d_gene: TRBD2
j_gene: TRBJ2-1
v_gene: TRBV6-5
CDR3nt: TGTGCCAGCAGCCTTACTAGCGGGAGCCGGAACAATGAGCAGTTCTTC
CDR3aa: CASSLTSGSRNNEQFF

abundance: many
d_gene: NA
j_gene: TRBJ1-1
v_gene: TRBV20-1
CDR3nt: TGCAGTGCAGACACCGGACACACTGAAGCTTTCTTT
CDR3aa: CSADTGHTEAFF

abundance: NA
d_gene: NA
j_gene: TRBJ1-6
v_gene: TRBV12-3/TRBV12-4
CDR3nt: TGTGCCAGCAGTTTTAGGCGGGAAAATTCACCTCTCCACTTT
CDR3aa: CASSFRRENSPLHF

abundance: NA
d_gene: NA
j_gene: TRBJ1-2
v_gene: TRBV7-9
CDR3nt: TGTGCCAGCTCAGGAGTTTATGGCTACACCTTC
CDR3aa: CASSGVYGYTF

abundance: many
d_gene: TRBD2
j_gene: TRBJ2-5
v_gene: TRBV7-3
CDR3nt: TGTGCCAGCAGCAGCGGACTAGCGGGAGTAGAGACCCAGTACTTC
CDR3aa: CASSSGLAGVETQYF